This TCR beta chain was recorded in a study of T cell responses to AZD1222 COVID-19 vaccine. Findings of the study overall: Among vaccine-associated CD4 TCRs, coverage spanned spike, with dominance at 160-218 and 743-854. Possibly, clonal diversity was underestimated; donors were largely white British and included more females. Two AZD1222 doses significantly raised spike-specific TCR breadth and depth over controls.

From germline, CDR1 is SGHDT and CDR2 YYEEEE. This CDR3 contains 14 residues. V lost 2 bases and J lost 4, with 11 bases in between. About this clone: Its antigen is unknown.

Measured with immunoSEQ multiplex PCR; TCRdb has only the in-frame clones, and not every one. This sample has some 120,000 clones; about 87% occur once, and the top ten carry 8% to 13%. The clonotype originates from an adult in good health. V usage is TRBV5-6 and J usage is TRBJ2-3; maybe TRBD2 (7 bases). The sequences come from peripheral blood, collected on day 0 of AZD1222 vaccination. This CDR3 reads CASSFGGRADTQYF. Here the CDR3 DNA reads TGTGCCAGCAGCTTCGGGGGGCGGGCAGATACGCAGTATTTT.